Presented here are 12 T cell receptor beta chains from one specimen sequenced in a study of breast tumors, draining lymph nodes, adjacent tissues. One entry per CDR3 protein results from TCRdb running MiXCR on the multiplex PCR reads. The sample records tens of thousands of distinct CDR3 sequences, under 55% being singletons. The sample consisted of breast tumor tissue. The source is a female donor with breast cancer. Some clones in this sample may be carry-over from other donors' samples.

The table lists this clonotype with many counts. The V and J genes are TRBV29-1 and TRBJ2-1; TRBD2 agrees at 12 bases. Trimming at V came to 8 bases and at J to 4 bases, leaving 21 bases not matched to a gene. Germline values: CDR1 SQVTM, CDR2 ANQGSEA. CDR3 size: 19 residues. CDR3 residues: CSFILLAGGPSLLYNEQFF. In DNA, the CDR3 is TGCAGCTTCATCCTCCTAGCGGGAGGGCCTTCCCTCCTTTACAATGAGCAGTTCTTC.

This clonotype was recorded at least ten times. This rearrangement joins TRBV5-1 to TRBJ2-7, with D possibly TRBD2 on 5 matching bases. Trimming shortened V by 6 bases and J by 3 bases, and 16 bases separated the two germline ends. The length of the CDR3 is 14 residues. Germline assignment: CDR1 SGHRS and CDR2 YFSETQ. In DNA, the CDR3 is TGCGCCAGCAATGAGGGCCCTGGGGTCTACGAGCAGTACTTC. Translation: CASNEGPGVYEQYF.

The chain recombines TRBV20-1 with TRBJ1-3, with D maybe TRBD1 (5 bases). The germline gives CDR1 DFQATT, CDR2 SNEGSKA (reference sequence). There are 15 residues in the CDR3. Trimming left V 2 bases short and J 0 bases short, with 11 bases between. The CDR3 reads CSARPAGDSGNTIYF. CDR3 sequence (DNA): TGCAGTGCTAGACCGGCGGGGGACTCTGGAAACACCATATATTTT.

This clonotype was counted between two and nine times. The chain links TRBV20-1 to TRBJ2-2; 12 nucleotides match TRBD2. The CDR3 consists of 16 residues. V lost 1 base and J lost 3; bases outside the gene matches: 3. The germline V gene encodes CDR1 DFQATT and CDR2 SNEGSKA (reference sequence). The CDR3 loop is CSARGTSGTYTGELFF. In DNA, the CDR3 is TGCAGTGCTAGAGGGACTAGCGGGACTTACACCGGGGAGCTGTTTTTT.

The chain couples TRBV20-1 to TRBJ1-4; 10 nucleotides match TRBD1. Trimming took 3 bases from V and 7 from J; bases not matched to a gene: 8. Germline V CDR1 and CDR2: DFQATT, SNEGSKA (reference sequence). The CDR3 covers 15 residues. Written as DNA, the CDR3 is TGCAGTGCTAGCCCAGGTGACAGGGGGCCTGAAAAACTGTTTTTT. It encodes CSASPGDRGPEKLFF.

This clonotype was observed many times. The chain carries TRBV4-3 and TRBJ2-3, with D tentatively TRBD1 or TRBD2 (7 bases each). This CDR3 region has 17 residues. V lost 4 bases and J lost 3, with 20 bases in between. Germline V CDR1 and CDR2: LGHNA, YSLEER. In DNA, the CDR3 is TGCGCCAGCAGCCTGATGGCGGCAGGGGGAGGGACAGATACGCAGTATTTT. As protein: CASSLMAAGGGTDTQYF.

The J gene is TRBJ2-5, the V gene TRBV12-3 or TRBV12-4, with TRBD2 identical over 10 bases. The length of the CDR3 is 12 residues. V lost 6 bases and J lost 7; bases outside the gene matches: 2. The CDR3 protein is CASRRTSGTQYF. The DNA for the CDR3 is TGTGCCAGCAGAAGGACTAGCGGGACCCAGTACTTC.

This clonotype was seen just once. The chain combines TRBV12-3 or TRBV12-4 with TRBJ2-7; no firm D call. The V gene lost 2 bases and the J gene lost 7 bases, with 12 bases spanning the gap. This CDR3 spans 13 amino acids. The CDR3 bases are TGTGCCAGCAGTTTAAATCCCGATAGGGAGCAGTACTTC. Protein sequence: CASSLNPDREQYF.

The chain employs TRBV20-1 and TRBJ2-1, with 9 positions matching TRBD2. V lost 3 bases to trimming and J lost 8 bases; unmatched junction nucleotides: 5. The CDR3 is made up of 13 amino acids. Germline assignment: CDR1 DFQATT and CDR2 SNEGSKA (reference sequence). DNA of the CDR3: TGCAGTGCTAGGCTAGCGGGATGGGATGAGCAGTTCTTC. This translates into CSARLAGWDEQFF.

The J gene is TRBJ1-4, the V gene TRBV20-1, with D possibly being TRBD1 (5 bases). Germline loops: CDR1 DFQATT, CDR2 SNEGSKA (reference sequence). V was pared by 8 bases and J by 7 bases, with 17 bases between. The length of the CDR3 is 13 residues. Here the CDR3 DNA reads TGCAGTCTAAGACTAGCGGGGCCTGAAAAACTGTTTTTT. Translated, it gives CSLRLAGPEKLFF.

Concerning this clonotype: The junction and the germline gene differ at one end; a read error may be behind it. J is TRBJ2-3 and V is TRBV24-1; no firm D call. CDR3 size: 8 residues. From germline, CDR1 is KGHDR and CDR2 SFDVKD. In nucleotides, the CDR3 is TGTGACACCCTTGGGCAGTATTTT. Its protein is CDTLGQYF.

This clonotype was counted a few times. The chain uses TRBV11-3 and TRBJ2-2, with D perhaps matching TRBD2 (5 bases). Between the trimmed V and J ends, which lost 3 bases and 4 bases, there was a span of 12 bases. The CDR3 is made up of 15 amino acids. CDR1 is SGHNT, CDR2 YENEEA, per germline. CDR3 sequence (DNA): TGTGCCAGCAGCTTGGAGGACGCGACCACCGGGGAGCTGTTTTTT. It translates to CASSLEDATTGELFF.